The rows below give T cell receptor beta chains drawn from one sample of a study of T cell changes during pregnancy in multiple sclerosis. Some clones are missing from TCRdb's copy, which holds only in-frame ones; the method was immunoSEQ multiplex PCR. The data show approximately 84,000 clones, about 94% seen once. This material consisted of peripheral blood, taken in the third trimester of pregnancy. Receptors were obtained from a female donor with multiple sclerosis, enrolled in a pregnancy study. Both conserved end residues are part of each CDR3. A D gene is named only where the DNA matches it firmly. The size entry is marked missing in some rows and otherwise reads once, few, many or a size class.

V gene,D gene,clone size,J gene,CDR3 protein,CDR3 DNA
TRBV19,TRBD1,-,TRBJ1-6,CASSMGQGTSPLHF,TGTGCCAGTAGTATGGGACAGGGAACTTCACCCCTCCACTTT
TRBV11-2,-,-,TRBJ1-2,CASSRSLGADYGYTF,TGTGCCAGCAGCCGCTCTTTAGGGGCAGACTATGGCTACACCTTC
TRBV15,-,once,TRBJ1-5,CATSRKPGPNQPQHF,TGTGCCACCAGCAGAAAACCTGGGCCTAATCAGCCCCAGCATTTT
TRBV11-2,TRBD2,-,TRBJ2-1,CASSPENPSGASSYNEQFF,TGTGCCAGCAGCCCGGAAAACCCTAGCGGGGCTAGCTCCTACAATGAGCAGTTCTTC
TRBV19,TRBD2,-,TRBJ2-1,CASSWGGSYNEQFF,TGTGCCAGTAGTTGGGGGGGCTCCTACAATGAGCAGTTCTTC
TRBV13,TRBD2,-,TRBJ2-3,CASSRPTSKTSGGTLRTDTQYF,TGTGCCAGCAGCCGACCTACCTCTAAGACTAGCGGGGGGACTCTACGCACAGATACGCAGTATTTT
TRBV2,-,-,TRBJ1-1,CASSEGRLNTEAFF,TGTGCCAGCAGTGAAGGGAGGTTGAACACTGAAGCTTTCTTT
TRBV6-5,-,-,TRBJ1-1,CASSKKGGEAFF,TGTGCCAGCAGTAAAAAAGGGGGTGAAGCTTTCTTT
TRBV29-1,-,few,TRBJ1-2,CSVSIQGNVYGYTF,TGCAGCGTCTCCATACAGGGAAATGTCTATGGCTACACCTTC
TRBV27,TRBD1,-,TRBJ1-1,CATRTGMNTEAFF,TGTGCCACCCGGACAGGCATGAACACTGAAGCTTTCTTT
TRBV6-5,TRBD1,-,TRBJ1-1,CASSYRQGGTEAFF,TGTGCCAGCAGTTACCGACAGGGGGGCACTGAAGCTTTCTTT
TRBV27,TRBD1,-,TRBJ1-2,CASSQGGAYGYTF,TGTGCCAGCAGCCAGGGGGGTGCCTATGGCTACACCTTC
TRBV12-5,-,few,TRBJ1-2,CASGLRGYGYTF,TGTGCTAGTGGTTTGCGCGGCTATGGCTACACCTTC
TRBV7-9,-,-,TRBJ2-2,CASSVRTAGELFF,TGTGCCAGCAGCGTTCGGACTGCTGGGGAGCTGTTTTTT
TRBV2,TRBD2,-,TRBJ2-1,CALEARTGGNEQFF,TGTGCGCTCGAAGCGAGAACGGGGGGGAATGAGCAGTTCTTC
TRBV2,-,-,TRBJ2-5,CASRGPLMAGIGETQYF,TGTGCCAGCAGAGGTCCCCTTATGGCAGGGATAGGAGAGACCCAGTACTTC
TRBV7-9,-,-,TRBJ1-1,CASSLLQAFF,TGTGCCAGCAGCTTACTCCAGGCTTTCTTT